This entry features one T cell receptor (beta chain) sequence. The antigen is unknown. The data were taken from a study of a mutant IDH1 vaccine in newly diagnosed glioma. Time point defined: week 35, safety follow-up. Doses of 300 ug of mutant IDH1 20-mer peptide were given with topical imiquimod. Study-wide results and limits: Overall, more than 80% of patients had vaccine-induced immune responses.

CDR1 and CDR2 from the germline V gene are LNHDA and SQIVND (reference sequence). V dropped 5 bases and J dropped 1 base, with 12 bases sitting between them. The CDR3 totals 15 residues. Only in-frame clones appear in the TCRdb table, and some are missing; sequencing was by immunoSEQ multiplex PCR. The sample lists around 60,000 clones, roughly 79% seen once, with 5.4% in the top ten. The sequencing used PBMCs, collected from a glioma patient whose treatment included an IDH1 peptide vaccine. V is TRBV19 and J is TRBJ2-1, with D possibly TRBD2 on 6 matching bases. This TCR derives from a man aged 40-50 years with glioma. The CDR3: CASSSGEWSYNEQFF. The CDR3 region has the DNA TGTGCCAGTAGTTCGGGGGAGTGGTCCTACAATGAGCAGTTCTTC.